These T cell receptor beta chains were read from a single sample in a study of blood T cell repertoires in COVID-19. The data were produced by immunoSEQ multiplex PCR, yet TCRdb's version contains in-frame clones alone and is incomplete. Of about 230,000 clones in the sample, around four fifths were seen once. Sequencing was done on a sample of peripheral blood. The receptors were sampled from a woman aged 70 to 79 with active or convalescent COVID-19. Each CDR3 is given without its conserved first and last residue. Size values are once, few and many counts, or a class for expanded clones, and some rows have none.

V,J,size,CDR3
TRBV20-1,TRBJ1-4,once,SARAGEKLF
TRBV7-2,TRBJ1-1,.,ASSLGGGRGGTEAF
TRBV18,TRBJ1-5,.,ASSYGQGELNQPQH
TRBV29-1,TRBJ2-2,once,SGGTSGGAGELF
TRBV11-2,TRBJ1-2,.,ASSPHPTDNYGYT
TRBV18,TRBJ1-2,.,ASSPIMVGGANYGYT
TRBV28,TRBJ1-5,.,ASSSPQGGNQPQH
TRBV11-3,TRBJ2-5,.,ASSFWGETQY
TRBV3-1/TRBV3-2,TRBJ1-1,.,ASSQGIGETEAF
TRBV15,TRBJ1-1,.,ATSRFRTGMNTEAF
TRBV5-4,TRBJ2-7,.,ASSPKLSSSYEQY
TRBV24-1,TRBJ2-3,few,ATSDITDTQY
TRBV5-1,TRBJ1-2,.,ASSSTGGLYGYT
TRBV6-1,TRBJ2-7,.,ASSGPQGQSSYEQY
TRBV5-3,TRBJ2-5,.,ARSLAEVGQETQY
TRBV11-3,TRBJ2-3,.,ASSLQGSSTDTQY
TRBV19,TRBJ1-1,.,ASSNEAENTEAF
TRBV29-1,TRBJ2-3,.,SVGRQAGTDTQY
TRBV4-3,TRBJ1-6,.,ASSQAPDSLNSPLH
TRBV6-4,TRBJ2-4,.,ASRTGVAKNIQY
TRBV6-6,TRBJ2-1,.,ASSPIALEGNEQF
TRBV9,TRBJ1-3,.,ASSSHVGTSSGNTIY
TRBV21-1,TRBJ1-1,.,ASQKQGLGWTEAF
TRBV7-8,TRBJ2-1,few,ASSKQGAHNEQF
TRBV9,TRBJ2-1,.,ASSVSGTPYNEQF
TRBV9,TRBJ2-3,few,ASSPRRGGSTDTQY
TRBV2,TRBJ2-7,.,ASTVLQAVEQY
TRBV27,TRBJ1-5,.,ASSPGQGVAQPQH
TRBV4-2,TRBJ1-1,.,ASSHYMVRGRESAEAF
TRBV4-2,TRBJ2-2,.,ASSQEWDTANTGELF
TRBV10-3,TRBJ2-3,.,ASRQGGSTDTQY
TRBV24-1,TRBJ1-6,.,AEGPRSYNSPLH
TRBV10-1,TRBJ2-2,.,ASSTGQVGTGELF
TRBV2,TRBJ1-5,.,ASSDWRRFSNQPQH
TRBV9,TRBJ2-5,.,ASSAGLAGGETQY
TRBV6-2/TRBV6-3,TRBJ1-3,.,ASSYGQAGNTIY
TRBV7-9,TRBJ2-3,.,ASSARGASTDTQY
TRBV18,TRBJ1-1,few,ASSFGTAYTEAF
TRBV19,TRBJ2-1,.,ASRSERQYNEQF
TRBV11-2,TRBJ2-7,.,ASSLVPGTSYEQY
TRBV6-5,TRBJ2-5,.,ASSWDRGQETQY
TRBV28,TRBJ2-1,.,ASSEAASAYNEQF